The entry that follows covers one TCR beta chain sequence. Its antigen is still unknown. These data are taken from a study of T-cell memory formation after mild COVID-19. Study overall: For the most part, TCR clusters were specific to one donor.

cDNA libraries for TCR alpha and TCR beta, carrying sample barcodes and UMIs, came from 5'RACE with constant-segment primers. From the 5' RACE reads, TCRdb called clonotypes with MiXCR, one entry per CDR3 protein. The table shows some 120,000 distinct CDR3 sequences, with approximately 15% occurring only once. Regarding the study as a whole: Contracting CD8+ clones were enriched in EMRA, CD4+ mainly in CM and EM. Later expanders leaned CD4+, whereas clones that contracted between day 15 and 85 were balanced CD4/CD8.

In germline, CDR1 is SGHVS, CDR2 FQNEAQ. The V and J ends lost 1 base and 5 bases, in that order; junction bases with no gene match: 9. The CDR3 contains 17 residues. This sequence originates from a man aged 18 to 30 who had mild COVID-19 (a few samples of this study predate the infection). Cell type and time point are not known. V is TRBV7-8 and J is TRBJ2-1; the match to TRBD1 covers 9 bases. Sequenced input: PBMCs or a T cell subset sorted from them (not recorded which). The CDR3 spells CASSLVLGQGWDNEQFF. Here the CDR3 DNA reads TGTGCCAGCAGCTTAGTCCTAGGACAGGGGTGGGACAATGAGCAGTTCTTC.